This T cell receptor beta chain was sequenced in a study of CD8+ T cells in alopecia areata. Findings of the study overall: Patients showed less clear TCR sequence sharing than mice, possibly partly because of HLA diversity. Sequencing of scalp samples also includes resident alphabeta T cells from normal skin.

About this clone: Its antigen is still unknown.

Sorting separated CD4+ and CD8+ T cells out of PBMCs. cDNA reverse transcribed from extracted RNA served as the sequencing template. Measured with immunoSEQ multiplex PCR; TCRdb has only the in-frame clones, and not every one. The table records 93,000 or so clones, roughly 50% of them present only once. The TCR originated in a human donor in good health. The sequenced material came from CD4+ T cells sorted from blood.

DNA of the CDR3: TGTGCCAGCGGGGAGGGGTTGTACAATGAGCAGTTCTTC. Translating it yields CASGEGLYNEQFF. The chain is built from TRBV4-2 and TRBJ2-1, with 7 nucleotides matching TRBD2. Germline V gene sequence: CDR1 LGHNA, CDR2 YNFKEQ. This CDR3 comprises 13 residues. V lost 8 bases, J lost 4 bases, and 5 bases stayed unmatched.